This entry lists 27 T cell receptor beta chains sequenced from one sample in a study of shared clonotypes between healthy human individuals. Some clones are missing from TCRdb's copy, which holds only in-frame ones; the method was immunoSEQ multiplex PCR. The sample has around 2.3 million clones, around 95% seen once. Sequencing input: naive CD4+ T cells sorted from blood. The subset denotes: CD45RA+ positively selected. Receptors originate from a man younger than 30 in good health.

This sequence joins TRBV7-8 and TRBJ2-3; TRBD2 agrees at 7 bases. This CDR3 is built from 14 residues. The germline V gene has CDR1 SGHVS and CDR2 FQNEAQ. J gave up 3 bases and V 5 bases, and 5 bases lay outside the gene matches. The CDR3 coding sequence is TGTGCCAGCAGCCCCGGACTAGTTACAGATACGCAGTATTTT. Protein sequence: CASSPGLVTDTQYF. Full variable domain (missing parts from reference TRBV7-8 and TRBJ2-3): GAGVSQSPRYKVAKRGQDVALRCDPISGHVSLFWYQQALGQGPEFLTYFQNEAQLDKSGLPSDRFFAERPEGSVSTLKIQRTQQEDSAVYLCASSPGLVTDTQYFGPGTRLTVL.

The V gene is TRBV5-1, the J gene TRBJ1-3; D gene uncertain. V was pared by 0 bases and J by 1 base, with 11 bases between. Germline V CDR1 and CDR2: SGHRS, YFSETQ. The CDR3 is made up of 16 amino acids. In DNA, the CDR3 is TGCGCCAGCAGCTTGGACGGGTCCGGGTCTGGAAACACCATATATTTT. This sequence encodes CASSLDGSGSGNTIYF.

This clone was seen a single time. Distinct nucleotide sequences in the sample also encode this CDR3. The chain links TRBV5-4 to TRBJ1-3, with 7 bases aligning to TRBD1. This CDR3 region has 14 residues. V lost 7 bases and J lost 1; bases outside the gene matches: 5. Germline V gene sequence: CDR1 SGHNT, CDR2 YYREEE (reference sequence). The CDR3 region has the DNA TGTGCCAGCTCTCCAGGGGGATCTGGAAACACCATATATTTT. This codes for CASSPGGSGNTIYF.

The chain's CDR3 is CASSLQGSTYEQYF. The CDR3 DNA sequence: TGTGCCAGCAGCTTACAGGGCAGTACCTACGAGCAGTACTTC. This rearrangement joins TRBV7-2 to TRBJ2-7; D is possibly TRBD1 (5 bases). The V end lost 2 bases, the J end lost 2 bases, and 10 bases lay between the germline ends. The CDR3 has 14 amino acids. Germline-derived CDR1 and CDR2 are SGHTA and FQGNSA.

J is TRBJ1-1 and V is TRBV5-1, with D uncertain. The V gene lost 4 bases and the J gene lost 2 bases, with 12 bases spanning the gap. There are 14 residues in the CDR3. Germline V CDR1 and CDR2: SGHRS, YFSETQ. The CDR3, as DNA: TGCGCCAGCAGCCCCAGCGATGATAACACTGAAGCTTTCTTT. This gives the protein CASSPSDDNTEAFF.

CDR3 sequence reads: CASSQTSGKADTQYF. DNA for the CDR3: TGTGCCAGCAGCCAGACTAGCGGGAAGGCAGATACGCAGTATTTT. The chain has TRBV5-4 and TRBJ2-3, with 11 bases fitting TRBD2. The germline V gene encodes CDR1 SGHNT and CDR2 YYREEE (reference sequence). The CDR3 consists of 15 residues. Trimming at V came to 4 bases and at J to 4 bases, leaving 5 bases not matched to a gene.

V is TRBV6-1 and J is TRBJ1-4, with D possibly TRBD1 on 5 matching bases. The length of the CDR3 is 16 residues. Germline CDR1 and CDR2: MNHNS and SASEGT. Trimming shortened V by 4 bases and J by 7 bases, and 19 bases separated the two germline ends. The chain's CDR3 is CASSANQGTNSEKLFF. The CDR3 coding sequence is TGTGCCAGCAGTGCGAACCAGGGAACGAATTCTGAAAAACTGTTTTTT.

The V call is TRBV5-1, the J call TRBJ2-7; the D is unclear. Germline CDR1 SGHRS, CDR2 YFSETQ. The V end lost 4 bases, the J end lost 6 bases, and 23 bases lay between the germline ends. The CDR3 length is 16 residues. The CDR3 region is CASSLGSSRQQAEQYF. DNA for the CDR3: TGCGCCAGCAGCCTTGGTAGTTCGAGGCAGCAAGCCGAGCAGTACTTC. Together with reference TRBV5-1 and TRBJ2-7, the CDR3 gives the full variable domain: KAGVTQTPRYLIKTRGQQVTLSCSPISGHRSVSWYQQTPGQGLQFLFEYFSETQRNKGNFPGRFSGRQFSNSRSEMNVSTLELGDSALYLCASSLGSSRQQAEQYFGPGTRLTVT.

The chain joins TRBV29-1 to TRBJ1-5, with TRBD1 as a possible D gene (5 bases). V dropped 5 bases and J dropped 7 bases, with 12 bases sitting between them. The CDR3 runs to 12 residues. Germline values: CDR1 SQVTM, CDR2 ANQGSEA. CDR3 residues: CSVTLPGQPQHF. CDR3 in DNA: TGCAGCGTTACTCTCCCAGGGCAGCCCCAGCATTTT.

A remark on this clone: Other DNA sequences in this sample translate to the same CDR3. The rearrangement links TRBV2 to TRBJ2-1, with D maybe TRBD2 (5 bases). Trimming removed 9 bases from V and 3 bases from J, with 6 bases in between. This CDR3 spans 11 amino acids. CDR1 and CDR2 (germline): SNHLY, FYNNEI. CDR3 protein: CASTSYNEQFF. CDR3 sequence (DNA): TGTGCCAGTACTAGCTACAATGAGCAGTTCTTC.

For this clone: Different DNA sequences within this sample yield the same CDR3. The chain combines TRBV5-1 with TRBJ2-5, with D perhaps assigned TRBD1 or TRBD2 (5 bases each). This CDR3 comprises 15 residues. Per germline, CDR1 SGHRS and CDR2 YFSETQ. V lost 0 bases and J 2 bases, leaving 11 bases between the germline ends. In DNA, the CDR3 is TGCGCCAGCAGCTTGGGGGACGGAGGACAAGAGACCCAGTACTTC. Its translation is CASSLGDGGQETQYF.

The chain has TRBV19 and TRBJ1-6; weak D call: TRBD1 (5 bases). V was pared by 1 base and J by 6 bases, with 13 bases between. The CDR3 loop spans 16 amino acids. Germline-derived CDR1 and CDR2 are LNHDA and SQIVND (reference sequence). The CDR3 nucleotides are TGTGCCAGTAGTATAGTTGAGGGGACTACTAATTCACCCCTCCACTTT. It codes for CASSIVEGTTNSPLHF.

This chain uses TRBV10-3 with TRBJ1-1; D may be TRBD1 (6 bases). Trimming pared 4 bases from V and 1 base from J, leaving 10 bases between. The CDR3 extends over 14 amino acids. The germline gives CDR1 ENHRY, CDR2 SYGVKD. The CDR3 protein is CAISAGAENTEAFF. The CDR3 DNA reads TGTGCCATCAGTGCAGGGGCAGAGAACACTGAAGCTTTCTTT.

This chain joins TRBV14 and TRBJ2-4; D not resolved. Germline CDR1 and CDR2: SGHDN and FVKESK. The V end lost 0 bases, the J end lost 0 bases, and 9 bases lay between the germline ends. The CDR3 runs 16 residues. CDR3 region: CASSQDQPGAKNIQYF. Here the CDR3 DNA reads TGTGCCAGCAGCCAAGATCAACCGGGAGCCAAAAACATTCAGTACTTC.

The CDR3 is CAISVGRGDGELFF. The CDR3 coding sequence is TGTGCCATCAGTGTGGGACGGGGAGACGGGGAGCTGTTTTTT. V gene TRBV10-3 combines with J gene TRBJ2-2; possibly TRBD1 or TRBD2 for D (5 bases each). V shed 4 bases and J shed 7 bases, with 13 bases lying between them. The CDR3 is 14 residues long. The germline V gene has CDR1 ENHRY and CDR2 SYGVKD.

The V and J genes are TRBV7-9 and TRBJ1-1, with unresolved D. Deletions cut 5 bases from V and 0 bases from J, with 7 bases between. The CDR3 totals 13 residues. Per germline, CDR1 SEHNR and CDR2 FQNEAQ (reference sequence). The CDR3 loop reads CASSVGMNTEAFF. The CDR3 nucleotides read TGTGCCAGCAGCGTCGGTATGAACACTGAAGCTTTCTTT.

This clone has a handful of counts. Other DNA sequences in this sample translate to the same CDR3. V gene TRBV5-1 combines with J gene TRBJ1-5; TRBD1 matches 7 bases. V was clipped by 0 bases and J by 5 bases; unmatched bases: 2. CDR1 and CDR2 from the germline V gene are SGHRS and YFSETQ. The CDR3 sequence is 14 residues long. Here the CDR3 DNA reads TGCGCCAGCAGCTTGGAAGGGGGCGATCAGCCCCAGCATTTT. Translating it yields CASSLEGGDQPQHF.

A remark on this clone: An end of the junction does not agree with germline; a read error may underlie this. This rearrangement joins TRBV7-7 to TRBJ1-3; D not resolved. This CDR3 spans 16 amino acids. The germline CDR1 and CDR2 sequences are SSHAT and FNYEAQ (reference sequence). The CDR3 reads CASSPFYMSSGNTIYF. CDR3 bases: TGTGCTAGCAGCCCCTTCTATATGAGCTCTGGAAACACCATATATTTT.

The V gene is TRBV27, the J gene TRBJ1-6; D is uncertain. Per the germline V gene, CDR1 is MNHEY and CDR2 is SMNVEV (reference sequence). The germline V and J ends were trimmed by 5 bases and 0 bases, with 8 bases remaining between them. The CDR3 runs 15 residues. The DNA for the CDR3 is TGTGCCAGCAGTCCCAGGAGCTCCTATAATTCACCCCTCCACTTT. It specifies CASSPRSSYNSPLHF.

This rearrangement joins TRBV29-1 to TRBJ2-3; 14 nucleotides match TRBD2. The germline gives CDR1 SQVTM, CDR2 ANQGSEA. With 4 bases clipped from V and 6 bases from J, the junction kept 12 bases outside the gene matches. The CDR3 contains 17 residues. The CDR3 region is CSVARAGTSGSSDTQYF. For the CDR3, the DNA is TGCAGCGTTGCGAGGGCTGGGACTAGCGGGAGTTCGGATACGCAGTATTTT.

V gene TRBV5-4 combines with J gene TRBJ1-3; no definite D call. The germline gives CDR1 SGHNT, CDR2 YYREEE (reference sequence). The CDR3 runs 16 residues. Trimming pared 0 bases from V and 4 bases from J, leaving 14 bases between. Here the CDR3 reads CASSLGLSGLGNTIYF. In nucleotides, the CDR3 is TGTGCCAGCAGCTTGGGCTTATCGGGGTTAGGAAACACCATATATTTT.

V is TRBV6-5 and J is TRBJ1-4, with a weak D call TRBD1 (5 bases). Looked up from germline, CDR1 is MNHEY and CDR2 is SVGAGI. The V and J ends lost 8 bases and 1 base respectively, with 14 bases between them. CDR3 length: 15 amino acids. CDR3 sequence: CASAIGRGTNEKLFF. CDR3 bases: TGTGCCAGCGCCATCGGGAGGGGAACTAATGAAAAACTGTTTTTT.

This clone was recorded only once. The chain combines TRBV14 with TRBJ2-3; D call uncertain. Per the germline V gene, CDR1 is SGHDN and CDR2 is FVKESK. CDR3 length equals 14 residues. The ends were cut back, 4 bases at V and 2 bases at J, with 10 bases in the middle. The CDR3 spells CASSRRDFTDTQYF. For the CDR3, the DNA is TGTGCCAGCAGCCGTCGTGATTTCACAGATACGCAGTATTTT.

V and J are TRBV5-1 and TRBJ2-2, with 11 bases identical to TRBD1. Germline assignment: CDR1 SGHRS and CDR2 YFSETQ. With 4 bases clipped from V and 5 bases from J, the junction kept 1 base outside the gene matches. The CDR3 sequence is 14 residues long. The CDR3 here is CASSGTGGTGELFF. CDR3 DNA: TGCGCCAGCAGCGGGACAGGGGGAACCGGGGAGCTGTTTTTT.

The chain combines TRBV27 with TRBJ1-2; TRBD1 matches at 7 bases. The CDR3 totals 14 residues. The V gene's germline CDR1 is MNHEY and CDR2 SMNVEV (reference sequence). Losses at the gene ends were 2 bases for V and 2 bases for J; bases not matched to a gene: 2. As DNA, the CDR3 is TGTGCCAGCAGTTTAAAGACAGGGAACTATGGCTACACCTTC. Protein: CASSLKTGNYGYTF.

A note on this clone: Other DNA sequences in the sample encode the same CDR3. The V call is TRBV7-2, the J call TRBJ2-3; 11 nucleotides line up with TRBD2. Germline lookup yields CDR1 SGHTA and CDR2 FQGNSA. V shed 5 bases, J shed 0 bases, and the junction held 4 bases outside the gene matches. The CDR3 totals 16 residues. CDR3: CASSLRLAGSTDTQYF. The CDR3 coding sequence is TGTGCCAGCAGCCTCAGACTAGCGGGGAGCACAGATACGCAGTATTTT.

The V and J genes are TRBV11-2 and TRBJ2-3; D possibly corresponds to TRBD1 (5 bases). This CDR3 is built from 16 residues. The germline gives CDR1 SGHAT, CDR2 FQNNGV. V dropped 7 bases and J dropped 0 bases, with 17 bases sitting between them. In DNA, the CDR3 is TGTGCCAGCACCACGGTAGTGGGGCGAAGCACAGATACGCAGTATTTT. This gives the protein CASTTVVGRSTDTQYF.